A single sample is the source of the 11 T cell receptor beta chains below, sequenced in a study of cytomegalovirus exposure and HLA in healthy donors. Amplification used 60 Vbeta primers and 13 Jbeta primers. Only in-frame clones appear in the TCRdb table, and some are missing; sequencing was by immunoSEQ multiplex PCR. The sample shows approximately 160,000 clones, about 65% of them seen only once. The source material was PBMCs. Receptors were obtained from a woman younger than 35 in good health and CMV-seropositive.

The chain has TRBV11-2 and TRBJ2-2, with D hard to call. Deletions cut 5 bases from V and 0 bases from J, with 4 bases between. CDR3 length: 13 residues. CDR1 and CDR2 (germline): SGHAT, FQNNGV. CDR3 sequence: CASSPTNTGELFF. The CDR3, as DNA: TGTGCCAGCAGCCCCACGAACACCGGGGAGCTGTTTTTT.

This chain uses TRBV6-5 with TRBJ2-7; perhaps TRBD1 as D (6 bases). Per the germline V gene, CDR1 is MNHEY and CDR2 is SVGAGI. The CDR3 spans 14 residues. V was shortened by 3 bases and J by 2 bases, with 11 bases between the two germline ends. CDR3 DNA sequence: TGTGCCAGCAGTTATGCCAGGACAGCCTACGAGCAGTACTTC. It codes for CASSYARTAYEQYF.

This chain links TRBV2 with TRBJ2-6; D remains unclear. The CDR3 has 16 residues. Trimming pared 6 bases from V and 0 bases from J, leaving 12 bases between. The germline V gene encodes CDR1 SNHLY and CDR2 FYNNEI. CDR3 DNA: TGTGCCAGCAGATCATCCCTAAGCTCTGGGGCCAACGTCCTGACTTTC. Encoded protein: CASRSSLSSGANVLTF. Combining the CDR3 with reference TRBV2 and TRBJ2-6 gives the whole variable domain EPEVTQTPSHQVTQMGQEVILRCVPISNHLYFYWYRQILGQKVEFLVSFYNNEISEKSEIFDDQFSVERPDGSNFTLKIRSTKLEDSAMYFCASRSSLSSGANVLTFGAGSRLTVL.

The CDR3 DNA reads as TGTGCCAGCAGCTTAGGTCGGACAGGGGCGGCTGGCTACACCTTC. Its protein product is CASSLGRTGAAGYTF. The rearrangement uses TRBV13 and TRBJ1-2; TRBD1 matches 9 bases. After removal of 0 bases from V and 7 bases from J, the junction contained 6 bases not matched to a gene. CDR1 is PRHDT and CDR2 is FYEKMQ in the germline V gene (reference sequence). CDR3 length equals 15 residues. The complete variable domain, with remaining parts taken from reference TRBV13 and TRBJ1-2, reads AAGVIQSPRHLIKEKRETATLKCYPIPRHDTVYWYQQGPGQDPQFLISFYEKMQSDKGSIPDRFSAQQFSDYHSELNMSSLELGDSALYFCASSLGRTGAAGYTFGSGTRLTVV.

The chain's CDR3 is CASSQGGRSNTEAFF. CDR3 nucleotides: TGCGCCAGCAGCCAAGGAGGTCGCTCTAACACTGAAGCTTTCTTT. V gene TRBV4-3 combines with J gene TRBJ1-1; D unresolved. The CDR3 runs to 15 residues. The V end lost 1 base, the J end lost 2 bases, and 11 bases lay between the germline ends. Germline-derived CDR1 and CDR2 are LGHNA and YSLEER.

The table lists this clone with a few counts. The gene calls are TRBV7-2 and TRBJ1-1; 9 bases are shared with TRBD1. Germline V lookup: CDR1 SGHTA, CDR2 FQGNSA. This CDR3 comprises 14 residues. After removal of 7 bases from V and 3 bases from J, the junction contained 6 bases not matched to a gene. The CDR3 DNA sequence: TGTGCCAGCACCGGGGGACAGGGATACACTGAAGCTTTCTTT. This encodes CASTGGQGYTEAFF.

This clone was seen once. J is TRBJ2-7 and V is TRBV5-1; D gene uncertain. The germline V gene encodes CDR1 SGHRS and CDR2 YFSETQ. The V end was cut by 5 bases, the J end by 1 base, with 7 bases between. The CDR3 loop spans 12 amino acids. As DNA, the CDR3 is TGCGCCAGCAGAACCGAGTCCTACGAGCAGTACTTC. It is translated as CASRTESYEQYF.

The chain links TRBV27 to TRBJ2-6, with TRBD1 as a possible D gene (6 bases). The germline CDR1 and CDR2 sequences are MNHEY and SMNVEV (reference sequence). This CDR3 is 16 amino acids long. V was pared by 3 bases and J by 6 bases, with 15 bases between. The CDR3 bases are TGTGCCAGCAGTTTGAGCTCACAGGGAGAGGCCAACGTCCTGACTTTC. Translation gives CASSLSSQGEANVLTF. Supplemented by reference TRBV27 and TRBJ2-6, the full variable domain reads EAQVTQNPRYLITVTGKKLTVTCSQNMNHEYMSWYRQDPGLGLRQIYYSMNVEVTDKGDVPEGYKVSRKEKRNFPLILESPSPNQTSLYFCASSLSSQGEANVLTFGAGSRLTVL.

The J gene is TRBJ1-2, the V gene TRBV2; no reliable D call. Trimming removed 3 bases from V and 4 bases from J, with 6 bases in between. The CDR3 runs to 12 residues. Looked up from germline, CDR1 is SNHLY and CDR2 is FYNNEI. The CDR3, as DNA: TGTGCCAGCAGTGAGGCGGCCTATGGCTACACCTTC. Its protein product is CASSEAAYGYTF.

CDR3 in amino acids: CASSFALLLAGNEQYF. CDR3 nucleotides: TGTGCCAGCAGTTTTGCCCTACTCCTAGCGGGAAACGAGCAGTACTTC. This chain connects TRBV6-6 to TRBJ2-7; 9 bases line up with TRBD2. This CDR3 comprises 16 residues. V lost 4 bases and J lost 5; bases outside the gene matches: 12. Germline CDR1 is MNHNY and CDR2 is SVGAGI (reference sequence).

This chain links TRBV6-5 with TRBJ2-1; the D is unclear. Germline assignment: CDR1 MNHEY and CDR2 SVGAGI. The CDR3 is 15 residues long. V was shortened by 2 bases and J by 0 bases, with 8 bases between the two germline ends. The DNA for the CDR3 is TGTGCCAGCAGTTACACAACCAGCTCCTACAATGAGCAGTTCTTC. As protein: CASSYTTSSYNEQFF.